These 27 T cell receptor beta chains came from one sample sequenced in a study of blood T cell repertoires in COVID-19. Data came from immunoSEQ multiplex PCR; TCRdb stores just in-frame clones and leaves some out. Here the sample spans under 200,000 clones, about 84% being singletons. Sample: PBMCs or T cells enriched from blood (not recorded which). These TCRs come from a man over 45 who had recovered from COVID-19.

J is TRBJ1-1 and V is TRBV5-1; tentatively, D is TRBD1 (5 bases). In germline, CDR1 is SGHRS, CDR2 YFSETQ. V was shortened by 0 bases and J by 1 base, with 10 bases between the two germline ends. The CDR3 runs 15 residues. CDR3 region: CASSLARGSNTEAFF. The DNA of the CDR3 is TGCGCCAGCAGCTTGGCTAGGGGATCGAACACTGAAGCTTTCTTT.

The V and J genes are TRBV7-2 and TRBJ1-5; D uncertain. The CDR3 has 15 amino acids. Per germline, CDR1 SGHTA and CDR2 FQGNSA. Trimming shortened V by 2 bases and J by 0 bases, and 8 bases separated the two germline ends. DNA of the CDR3: TGTGCCAGCAGCTTAAAGACTCTTAGCAATCAGCCCCAGCATTTT. Translation gives CASSLKTLSNQPQHF.

The V call is TRBV2, the J call TRBJ2-7; weak D call: TRBD2 (6 bases). The V end was cut by 9 bases, the J end by 3 bases, with 15 bases between. CDR1 is SNHLY and CDR2 is FYNNEI in the germline V gene. The CDR3 has 13 residues. CDR3 nucleotides: TGTGCCAGGTCCCCGAGGAGGGGCTACGAGCAGTACTTC. Its protein product is CARSPRRGYEQYF.

The chain employs TRBV10-3 and TRBJ2-1; TRBD2 matches at 13 bases. Trimming removed 6 bases from V and 2 bases from J; junction bases left unmatched: 4. Germline lookup yields CDR1 ENHRY and CDR2 SYGVKD. This CDR3 region has 16 residues. The CDR3 loop is CAISPGLAGAYNEQFF. In DNA form, the CDR3 reads TGTGCCATCAGCCCCGGACTAGCGGGGGCCTACAATGAGCAGTTCTTC.

The V gene is TRBV14, the J gene TRBJ2-3; D call uncertain. The germline V gene has CDR1 SGHDN and CDR2 FVKESK. The CDR3 runs to 11 residues. Deletions cut 3 bases from V and 7 bases from J, with 5 bases between. The DNA for the CDR3 is TGTGCCAGCAGCCACGGGTATACGCAGTATTTT. This codes for CASSHGYTQYF.

V usage is TRBV19 and J usage is TRBJ2-5, with 7 bases aligning to TRBD1. The CDR3 covers 14 residues. V trimming: 5 bases; J trimming: 1 base; junction bases outside the gene matches: 4. Looked up from germline, CDR1 is LNHDA and CDR2 is SQIVND (reference sequence). CDR3 bases: TGTGCCAGTAGTCTACAGGGGCTCCAAGAGACCCAGTACTTC. Translating it yields CASSLQGLQETQYF.

Here the CDR3 reads CASSLEPGLAGETQYF. In DNA form, the CDR3 reads TGTGCCAGCAGCTTAGAACCAGGACTAGCGGGGGAGACCCAGTACTTC. The V gene is TRBV11-2, the J gene TRBJ2-5, with 12 bases fitting TRBD2. V lost 0 bases and J lost 5; bases outside the gene matches: 4. The CDR3 is 16 amino acids. The germline V gene has CDR1 SGHAT and CDR2 FQNNGV.

The chain links TRBV5-4 to TRBJ1-1, with D uncertain. CDR1 and CDR2 from the germline V gene are SGHNT and YYREEE (reference sequence). CDR3 length: 14 amino acids. With 4 bases removed from V and 3 bases from J, the gap between germline ends came to 13 bases. The CDR3 protein is CASSKNEGYTEAFF. CDR3 nucleotides: TGTGCCAGCAGCAAGAACGAGGGCTACACTGAAGCTTTCTTT.

This chain uses TRBV7-2 with TRBJ2-7, with a possible D match to TRBD2 (5 bases). The CDR3 totals 14 residues. Trimming took 5 bases from V and 9 from J, leaving 20 bases between them. Germline CDR1 and CDR2: SGHTA and FQGNSA. The CDR3 DNA follows: TGTGCCAGCAGCCGTCGGGAAGTGCCGGATGTGCAGTACTTC. It translates to CASSRREVPDVQYF.

The CDR3 protein is CASSLRLAGGPSTDTQYF. CDR3 in DNA: TGTGCCAGCAGCTTGAGACTAGCGGGGGGGCCGAGCACAGATACGCAGTATTTT. The genes are TRBV7-8 and TRBJ2-3, with 14 positions matching TRBD2. CDR1 is SGHVS and CDR2 is FQNEAQ in the germline V gene. The ends lost 3 bases at V and 0 bases at J; junction bases unmatched: 5. CDR3 size: 18 residues. Full variable domain (remainder filled in from reference TRBV7-8 and TRBJ2-3): GAGVSQSPRYKVAKRGQDVALRCDPISGHVSLFWYQQALGQGPEFLTYFQNEAQLDKSGLPSDRFFAERPEGSVSTLKIQRTQQEDSAVYLCASSLRLAGGPSTDTQYFGPGTRLTVL.

The chain combines TRBV5-1 with TRBJ1-6; the match to TRBD1 covers 9 bases. Per the germline V gene, CDR1 is SGHRS and CDR2 is YFSETQ. The CDR3 spans 14 residues. J gave up 8 bases and V 5 bases, and 5 bases lay outside the gene matches. CDR3 amino acids: CASRGGQGYSPLHF. The CDR3 DNA is TGCGCCAGCAGGGGGGGACAGGGCTATTCACCCCTCCACTTT.

V and J are TRBV4-1 and TRBJ1-2, with a tentative D call TRBD1 (6 bases). The V gene lost 0 bases and the J gene lost 4 bases, with 15 bases spanning the gap. Germline loops: CDR1 MGHRA, CDR2 YSYEKL. The CDR3 is 16 amino acids. The CDR3 DNA reads TGCGCCAGCAGCCAAGAATTTGTGGACAGATCCTATGGCTACACCTTC. Encoded protein: CASSQEFVDRSYGYTF.

The table lists this clone with a few counts. The CDR3 nucleotides are TGCGCCAGCAGCCCGACCCCAGGGGGAAATAGCAATCAGCCCCAGCATTTT. This sequence encodes CASSPTPGGNSNQPQHF. The chain carries TRBV5-1 and TRBJ1-5, with 7 positions matching TRBD1. The germline V gene has CDR1 SGHRS and CDR2 YFSETQ. The CDR3 length is 17 residues. Unmatched junction bases numbered 10, after V lost 4 bases and J lost 0 bases.

The V gene is TRBV7-3, the J gene TRBJ2-1; 13 bases line up with TRBD2. Looked up from germline, CDR1 is SGHTA and CDR2 is FQGTGA. The CDR3 has 15 residues. Trimming took 6 bases from V and 5 from J; bases not matched to a gene: 4. CDR3 sequence (DNA): TGTGCCAGCAGTCCCGGGACTAGCGGGGACAATGAGCAGTTCTTC. This translates into CASSPGTSGDNEQFF.

This clone appeared a few times. The chain combines TRBV29-1 with TRBJ1-4, with 7 bases that match TRBD1. Germline loops: CDR1 SQVTM, CDR2 ANQGSEA. Unmatched junction bases numbered 7, after V lost 6 bases and J lost 0 bases. The CDR3 totals 15 residues. CDR3 DNA: TGCAGCGTACGACAGGGTGGCCCAACTAATGAAAAACTGTTTTTT. The encoded protein is CSVRQGGPTNEKLFF. The full variable domain, in which reference TRBV29-1 and TRBJ1-4 provide the parts outside the CDR3, is SAVISQKPSRDICQRGTSLTIQCQVDSQVTMMFWYRQQPGQSLTLIATANQGSEATYESGFVIDKFPISRPNLTFSTLTVSNMSPEDSSIYLCSVRQGGPTNEKLFFGSGTQLSVL.

The rearrangement uses TRBV6-5 and TRBJ2-2, with D unresolved. Germline V gives CDR1 MNHEY, CDR2 SVGAGI. The CDR3 runs 14 residues. Trimming left V 0 bases short and J 4 bases short, with 6 bases between. CDR3 sequence: CASSYSSVTGELFF. CDR3 coding DNA: TGTGCCAGCAGTTACTCGTCCGTCACCGGGGAGCTGTTTTTT.

There are a few counts of this clone. The rearrangement uses TRBV18 and TRBJ2-2; TRBD1 is a possible D gene (6 bases). V lost 3 bases and J 3 bases, leaving 14 bases between the germline ends. Germline values: CDR1 KGHSH, CDR2 LQKENI. CDR3 length: 16 amino acids. Here the CDR3 reads CASSPPGQIDTGELFF. For the CDR3, the DNA is TGTGCCAGCTCACCCCCCGGACAGATAGACACCGGGGAGCTGTTTTTT.

This clone showed up just once. The chain couples TRBV27 to TRBJ1-2; 8 bases agree with TRBD1. J lost 7 bases, V lost 4 bases, and 5 bases had no gene match. Germline lookup yields CDR1 MNHEY and CDR2 SMNVEV (reference sequence). This CDR3 comprises 13 residues. CDR3 bases: TGTGCCAGCAGTTACGGACAGGGTGGTGGCTACACCTTC. Amino acid sequence: CASSYGQGGGYTF.

V is TRBV4-2 and J is TRBJ1-1; D gene unclear. With 0 bases removed from V and 0 bases from J, the gap between germline ends came to 8 bases. Germline lookup yields CDR1 LGHNA and CDR2 YNFKEQ. The CDR3 consists of 15 residues. CDR3 in amino acids: CASSQDPGMNTEAFF. CDR3 DNA sequence: TGTGCCAGCAGCCAAGACCCAGGTATGAACACTGAAGCTTTCTTT.

V usage is TRBV2 and J usage is TRBJ2-7, with 11 bases matching TRBD2. The germline V gene encodes CDR1 SNHLY and CDR2 FYNNEI. This CDR3 comprises 19 residues. The J segment lost 0 bases and the V segment lost 4 bases, leaving 14 bases of the junction unmatched. The CDR3 here is CASSARYTGTSGSSYEQYF. DNA for the CDR3: TGTGCCAGCAGTGCCCGGTACACTGGGACTAGCGGAAGCTCCTACGAGCAGTACTTC.

The V call is TRBV28, the J call TRBJ2-7, with a weak D call TRBD2 (6 bases). In germline, CDR1 is MDHEN, CDR2 SYDVKM. The CDR3 consists of 15 residues. With 7 bases removed from V and 2 bases from J, the gap between germline ends came to 18 bases. The CDR3 bases are TGTGCCAGCACCGGGGGTCTCCCCGGTGCCTACGAGCAGTACTTC. Protein sequence: CASTGGLPGAYEQYF. Together with reference TRBV28 and TRBJ2-7, the CDR3 gives the full variable domain: DVKVTQSSRYLVKRTGEKVFLECVQDMDHENMFWYRQDPGLGLRLIYFSYDVKMKEKGDIPEGYSVSREKKERFSLILESASTNQTSMYLCASTGGLPGAYEQYFGPGTRLTVT.

This rearrangement joins TRBV30 to TRBJ1-1, with TRBD1 matching 9 bases. Germline V CDR1 and CDR2: GTSNPN, SVGIG (reference sequence). The CDR3 has 12 residues. The trim removed 7 bases at V and 4 bases at J, leaving 4 bases unmatched. The CDR3 reads CAYDRGGTEAFF. For the CDR3, the DNA is TGTGCCTATGACAGGGGGGGCACTGAAGCTTTCTTT.

This clone was seen a few times. J is TRBJ2-7 and V is TRBV5-1, with a weak D call TRBD1 (5 bases). The V and J ends lost 2 bases and 2 bases respectively, with 11 bases between them. This CDR3 is 14 amino acids long. Germline assignment: CDR1 SGHRS and CDR2 YFSETQ. The CDR3 sequence: CASSFTTATYEQYF. The CDR3 coding sequence is TGCGCCAGCAGCTTTACGACAGCCACCTACGAGCAGTACTTC. Full variable domain (remainder filled in from reference TRBV5-1 and TRBJ2-7): KAGVTQTPRYLIKTRGQQVTLSCSPISGHRSVSWYQQTPGQGLQFLFEYFSETQRNKGNFPGRFSGRQFSNSRSEMNVSTLELGDSALYLCASSFTTATYEQYFGPGTRLTVT.

The V call is TRBV6-2 or TRBV6-3, the J call TRBJ2-7; D is unclear. Trimming pared 1 base from V and 0 bases from J, leaving 22 bases between. Germline CDR1 MNHEY, CDR2 SVGEGT. The CDR3 runs 19 residues. CDR3: CASSYFQNPGEAVSYEQYF. The CDR3 bases are TGTGCCAGCAGTTACTTTCAGAATCCGGGTGAGGCCGTCTCCTACGAGCAGTACTTC.

V and J are TRBV4-1 and TRBJ2-1; TRBD2 aligns across 14 bases. From germline, CDR1 is MGHRA and CDR2 YSYEKL. CDR3 length equals 16 residues. Losses at the gene ends were 2 bases for V and 6 bases for J; bases not matched to a gene: 3. The CDR3 DNA sequence: TGCGCCAGCAGCCAACCGACTAGCGGGGGGGCCAATGAGCAGTTCTTC. As protein: CASSQPTSGGANEQFF.

The chain joins TRBV7-9 to TRBJ1-2, with D unresolved. V lost 1 base and J lost 8, with 11 bases in between. This CDR3 has 13 residues. CDR1 and CDR2 (germline): SEHNR, FQNEAQ (reference sequence). The CDR3, as DNA: TGTGCCAGCAGCTTAGGCAACAGCGGCGGCTACACCTTC. Its protein product is CASSLGNSGGYTF.

The chain's CDR3 is CSVGTGGYGYTF. In DNA form, the CDR3 reads TGCAGCGTAGGGACAGGGGGCTATGGCTACACCTTC. The chain uses TRBV29-1 and TRBJ1-2, with 11 bases that match TRBD1. V lost 6 bases and J lost 4; bases outside the gene matches: 1. The CDR3 contains 12 residues. Germline lookup yields CDR1 SQVTM and CDR2 ANQGSEA.